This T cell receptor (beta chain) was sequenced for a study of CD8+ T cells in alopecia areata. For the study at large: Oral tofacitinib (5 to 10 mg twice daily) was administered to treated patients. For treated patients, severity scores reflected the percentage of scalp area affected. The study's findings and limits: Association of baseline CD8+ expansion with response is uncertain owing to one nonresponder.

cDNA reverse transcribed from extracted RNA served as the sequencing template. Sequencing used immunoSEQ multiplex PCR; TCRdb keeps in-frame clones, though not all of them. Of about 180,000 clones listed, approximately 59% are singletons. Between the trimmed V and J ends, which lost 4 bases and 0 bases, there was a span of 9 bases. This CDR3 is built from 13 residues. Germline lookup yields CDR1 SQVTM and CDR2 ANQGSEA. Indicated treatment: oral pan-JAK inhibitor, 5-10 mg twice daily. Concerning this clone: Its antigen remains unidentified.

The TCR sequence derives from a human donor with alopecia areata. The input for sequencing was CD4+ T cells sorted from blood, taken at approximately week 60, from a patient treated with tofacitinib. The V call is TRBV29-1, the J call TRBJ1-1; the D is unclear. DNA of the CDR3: TGCAGCGTTGTGGAGGTTCTGAACACTGAAGCTTTCTTT. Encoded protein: CSVVEVLNTEAFF.